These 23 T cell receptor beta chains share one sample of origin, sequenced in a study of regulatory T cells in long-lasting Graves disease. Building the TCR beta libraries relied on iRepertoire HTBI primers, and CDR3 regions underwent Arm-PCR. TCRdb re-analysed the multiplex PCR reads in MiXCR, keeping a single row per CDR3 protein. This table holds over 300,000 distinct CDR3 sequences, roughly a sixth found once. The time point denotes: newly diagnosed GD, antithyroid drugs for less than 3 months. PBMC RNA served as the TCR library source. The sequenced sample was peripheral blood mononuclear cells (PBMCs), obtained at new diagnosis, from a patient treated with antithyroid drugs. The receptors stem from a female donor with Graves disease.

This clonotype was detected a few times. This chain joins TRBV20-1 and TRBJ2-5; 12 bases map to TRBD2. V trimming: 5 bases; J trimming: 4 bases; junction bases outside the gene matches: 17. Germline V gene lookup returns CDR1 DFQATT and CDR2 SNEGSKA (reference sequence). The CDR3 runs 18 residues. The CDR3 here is CSAGKPGLAGRNVETQYF. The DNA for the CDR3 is TGCAGTGCTGGTAAACCGGGACTAGCGGGCCGGAATGTAGAGACCCAGTACTTC.

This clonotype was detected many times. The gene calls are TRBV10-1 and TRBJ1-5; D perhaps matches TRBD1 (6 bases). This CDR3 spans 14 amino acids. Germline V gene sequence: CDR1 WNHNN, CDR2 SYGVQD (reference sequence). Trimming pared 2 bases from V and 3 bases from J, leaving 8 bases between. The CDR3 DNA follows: TGCGCCAGCAGTGAGGGGGGACACAATCAGCCCCAGCATTTT. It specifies CASSEGGHNQPQHF.

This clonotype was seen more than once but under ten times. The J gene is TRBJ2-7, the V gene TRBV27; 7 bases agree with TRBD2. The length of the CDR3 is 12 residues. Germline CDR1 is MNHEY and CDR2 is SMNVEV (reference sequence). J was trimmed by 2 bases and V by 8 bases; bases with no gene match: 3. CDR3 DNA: TGTGCCAGCGGGAGGGGCACCTACGAGCAGTACTTC. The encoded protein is CASGRGTYEQYF.

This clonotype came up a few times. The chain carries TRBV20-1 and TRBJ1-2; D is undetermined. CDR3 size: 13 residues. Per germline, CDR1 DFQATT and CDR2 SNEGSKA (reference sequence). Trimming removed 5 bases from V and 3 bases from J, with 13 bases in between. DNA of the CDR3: TGCAGTGCTCCACCCGGAGGGTACTATGGCTACACCTTC. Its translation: CSAPPGGYYGYTF.

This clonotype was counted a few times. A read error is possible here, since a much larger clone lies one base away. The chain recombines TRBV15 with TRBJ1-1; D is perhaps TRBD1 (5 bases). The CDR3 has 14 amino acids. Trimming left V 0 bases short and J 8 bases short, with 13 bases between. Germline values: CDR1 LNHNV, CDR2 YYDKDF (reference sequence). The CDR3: CATSRDTGGGEAFF. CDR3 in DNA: TGTGCCACCAGCAGAGATACGGGGGGGGGAGAAGCTTTCTTT.

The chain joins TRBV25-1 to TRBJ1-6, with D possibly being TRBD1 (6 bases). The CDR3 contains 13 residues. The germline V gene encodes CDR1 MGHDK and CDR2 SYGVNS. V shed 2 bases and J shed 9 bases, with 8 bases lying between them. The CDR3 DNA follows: TGTGCCAGCAGTGAAGACAGGAGTTCACCCCTCCACTTT. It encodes CASSEDRSSPLHF. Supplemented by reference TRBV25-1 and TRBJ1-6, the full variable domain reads EADIYQTPRYLVIGTGKKITLECSQTMGHDKMYWYQQDPGMELHLIHYSYGVNSTEKGDLSSESTVSRIRTEHFPLTLESARPSHTSQYLCASSEDRSSPLHFGNGTRLTVT.

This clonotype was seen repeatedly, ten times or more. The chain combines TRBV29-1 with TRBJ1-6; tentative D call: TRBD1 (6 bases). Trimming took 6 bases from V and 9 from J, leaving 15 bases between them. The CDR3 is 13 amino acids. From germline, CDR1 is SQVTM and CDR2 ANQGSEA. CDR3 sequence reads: CSVQSDRGSPLHF. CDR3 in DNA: TGCAGCGTCCAGTCGGACAGAGGTTCACCCCTCCACTTT.

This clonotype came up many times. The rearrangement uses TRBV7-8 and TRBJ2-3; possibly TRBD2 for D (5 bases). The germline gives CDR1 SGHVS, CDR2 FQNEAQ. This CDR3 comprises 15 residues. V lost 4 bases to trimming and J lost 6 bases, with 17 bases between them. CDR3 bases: TGTGCCAGCAGCTCCAAACTACTAGTTGTTGATACGCAGTATTTT. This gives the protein CASSSKLLVVDTQYF.

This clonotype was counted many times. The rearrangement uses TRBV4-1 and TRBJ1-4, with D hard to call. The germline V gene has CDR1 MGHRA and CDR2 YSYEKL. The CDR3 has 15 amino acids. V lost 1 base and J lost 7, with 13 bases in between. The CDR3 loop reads CASSQVGSSPEKLFF. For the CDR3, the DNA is TGCGCCAGCAGCCAAGTAGGCAGCTCGCCTGAAAAACTGTTTTTT.

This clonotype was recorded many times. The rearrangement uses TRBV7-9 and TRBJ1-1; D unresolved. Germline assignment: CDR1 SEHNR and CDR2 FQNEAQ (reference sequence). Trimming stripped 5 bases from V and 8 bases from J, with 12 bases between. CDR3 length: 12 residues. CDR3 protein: CASSEERGEAFF. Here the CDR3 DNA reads TGTGCCAGCAGCGAAGAGCGAGGCGAAGCTTTCTTT.

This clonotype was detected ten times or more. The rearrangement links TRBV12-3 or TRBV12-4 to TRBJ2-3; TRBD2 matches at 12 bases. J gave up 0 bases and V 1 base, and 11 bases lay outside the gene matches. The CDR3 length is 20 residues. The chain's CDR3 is CASSLGTSGTDSFSTDTQYF. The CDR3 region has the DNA TGTGCCAGCAGTTTAGGGACTAGCGGGACCGACTCATTTAGCACAGATACGCAGTATTTT.

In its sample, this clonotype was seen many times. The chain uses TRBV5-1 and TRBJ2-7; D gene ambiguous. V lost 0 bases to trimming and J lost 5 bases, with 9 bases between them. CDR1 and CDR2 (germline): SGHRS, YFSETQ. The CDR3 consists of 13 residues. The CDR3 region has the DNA TGCGCCAGCAGCTTGGGTTCTTCCAACGAGCAGTACTTC. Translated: CASSLGSSNEQYF.

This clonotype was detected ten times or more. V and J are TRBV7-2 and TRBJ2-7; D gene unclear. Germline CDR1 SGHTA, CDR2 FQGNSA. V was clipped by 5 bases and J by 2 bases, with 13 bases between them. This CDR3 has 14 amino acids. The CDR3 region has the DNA TGTGCCAGCAGCCCCCCTGACAATCCCTACGAGCAGTACTTC. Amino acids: CASSPPDNPYEQYF.

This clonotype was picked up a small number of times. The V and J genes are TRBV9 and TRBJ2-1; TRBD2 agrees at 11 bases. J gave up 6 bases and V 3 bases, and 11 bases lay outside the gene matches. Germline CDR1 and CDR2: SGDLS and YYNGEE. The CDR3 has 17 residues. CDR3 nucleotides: TGTGCCAGCAGCGAATTTATAGCGGGGGGGGGTGGCAATGAGCAGTTCTTC. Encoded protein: CASSEFIAGGGGNEQFF.

The CDR3 spells CASSLHPGNTEAFF. As DNA, the CDR3 is TGCGCCAGCAGCTTACACCCGGGGAACACTGAAGCTTTCTTT. The rearrangement links TRBV5-1 to TRBJ1-1; D remains unclear. Germline lookup yields CDR1 SGHRS and CDR2 YFSETQ. The CDR3 has 14 amino acids. Trimming removed 2 bases from V and 1 base from J, with 9 bases in between.

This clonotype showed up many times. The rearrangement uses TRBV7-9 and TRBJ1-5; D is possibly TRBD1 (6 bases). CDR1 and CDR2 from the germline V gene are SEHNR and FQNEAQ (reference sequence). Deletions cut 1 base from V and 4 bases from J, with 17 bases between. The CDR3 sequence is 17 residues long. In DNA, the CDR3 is TGTGCCAGCAGCTTAGGTGGGGGCGGTGTCGGAAATCAGCCCCAGCATTTT. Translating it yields CASSLGGGGVGNQPQHF.

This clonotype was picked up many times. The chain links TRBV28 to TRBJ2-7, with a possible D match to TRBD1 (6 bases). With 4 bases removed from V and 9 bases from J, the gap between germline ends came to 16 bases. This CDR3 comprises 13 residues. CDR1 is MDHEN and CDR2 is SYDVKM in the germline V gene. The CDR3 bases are TGTGCCAGCAGTTCCGGGACAATCCCGGGGCAGTACTTC. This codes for CASSSGTIPGQYF.

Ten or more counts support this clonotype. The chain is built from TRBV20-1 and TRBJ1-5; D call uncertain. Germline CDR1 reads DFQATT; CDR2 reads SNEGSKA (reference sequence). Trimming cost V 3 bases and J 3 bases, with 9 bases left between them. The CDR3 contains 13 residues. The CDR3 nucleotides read TGCAGTGCTAGTGGCAGCTTCAATCAGCCCCAGCATTTT. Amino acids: CSASGSFNQPQHF.

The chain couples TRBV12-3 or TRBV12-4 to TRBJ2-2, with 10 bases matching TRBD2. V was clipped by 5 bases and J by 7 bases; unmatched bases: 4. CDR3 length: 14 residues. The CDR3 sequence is CASSPGLAIGELFF. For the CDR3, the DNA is TGTGCCAGCAGTCCGGGACTAGCGATCGGGGAGCTGTTTTTT.

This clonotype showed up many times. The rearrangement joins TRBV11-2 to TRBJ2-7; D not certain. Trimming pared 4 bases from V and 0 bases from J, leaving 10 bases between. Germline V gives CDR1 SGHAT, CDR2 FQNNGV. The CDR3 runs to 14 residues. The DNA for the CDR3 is TGTGCCAGCAGCTCAATGAGTGCCTCCTACGAGCAGTACTTC. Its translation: CASSSMSASYEQYF. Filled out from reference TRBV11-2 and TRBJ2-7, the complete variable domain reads EAGVAQSPRYKIIEKRQSVAFWCNPISGHATLYWYQQILGQGPKLLIQFQNNGVVDDSQLPKDRFSAERLKGVDSTLKIQPAKLEDSAVYLCASSSMSASYEQYFGPGTRLTVT.

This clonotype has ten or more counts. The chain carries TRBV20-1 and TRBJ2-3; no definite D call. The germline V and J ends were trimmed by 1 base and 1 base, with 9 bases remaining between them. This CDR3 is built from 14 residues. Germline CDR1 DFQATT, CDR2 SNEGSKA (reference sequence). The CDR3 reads CSARAIIGTDTQYF. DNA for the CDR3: TGCAGTGCTAGAGCTATAATAGGCACAGATACGCAGTATTTT.

DNA of the CDR3: TGTGCCAGCAGCTCAGCCTCCGGGTCTGGAAACACCATATATTTT. It translates to CASSSASGSGNTIYF. V gene TRBV7-9 combines with J gene TRBJ1-3; D is unresolved. V shed 4 bases and J shed 1 base, with 11 bases lying between them. The V gene's germline CDR1 is SEHNR and CDR2 FQNEAQ (reference sequence). This CDR3 has 15 residues.

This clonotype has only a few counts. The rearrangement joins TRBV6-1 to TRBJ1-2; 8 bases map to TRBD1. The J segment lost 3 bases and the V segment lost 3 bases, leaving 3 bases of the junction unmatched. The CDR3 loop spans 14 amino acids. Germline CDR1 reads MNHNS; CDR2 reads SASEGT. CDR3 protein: CASSETGVYYGYTF. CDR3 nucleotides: TGTGCCAGCAGTGAGACAGGGGTTTACTATGGCTACACCTTC.